A selection of T cell receptor beta chains follows, all from one sample in a study of brain T cells in children with intractable seizures. Only in-frame clones appear in the TCRdb table, and some are missing; sequencing was by immunoSEQ multiplex PCR. The table records 300,000 to 400,000 clones, over 90% of them present only once. The specimen was peripheral blood, collected less than 6 months after surgery. These TCRs come from a boy less than two years old with tuberous sclerosis and intractable seizures. Both conserved end residues are trimmed from each CDR3. A D gene is named only where the DNA matches it firmly.

v_call	d_call	j_call	cdr3_aa
TRBV9	.	TRBJ2-1	ASSGTGSSYNEQF
TRBV19	.	TRBJ1-4	ASSPTPTNEKLF
TRBV30	.	TRBJ1-6	AWKDNNSPLH
TRBV9	.	TRBJ2-7	ASSLGGIGYEQY
TRBV5-4	.	TRBJ1-5	ASSLGGAANQPQH
TRBV24-1	TRBD1	TRBJ1-1	ATKGTGHNTEAF
TRBV11-2	.	TRBJ1-1	ASRWRGSRSTEAF
TRBV4-1	TRBD1	TRBJ2-3	ASSPGQGGFTDTQY
TRBV5-1	.	TRBJ2-3	ASRVSDTQY
TRBV19	.	TRBJ1-2	ASRDPDPFFYGYT
TRBV19	.	TRBJ1-4	ASKTTWVANEKLF
TRBV5-1	.	TRBJ2-7	ASSFERYYEQY
TRBV5-1	TRBD1	TRBJ2-1	ASSSPGTGLASGVGNEQF
TRBV10-3	.	TRBJ2-3	ANAPGATDTQY
TRBV19	.	TRBJ1-4	ASSIRQSNEKLF
TRBV7-2	.	TRBJ2-5	ASSPTLGLLRETQY
TRBV27	TRBD1	TRBJ1-2	ASRNDAAGGGGYT
TRBV3-1/TRBV3-2	TRBD2	TRBJ2-1	ASSLPGTSGRGEQF
TRBV12-3/TRBV12-4	.	TRBJ1-2	ASSLGRGT
TRBV4-1	.	TRBJ2-3	ASSQGEVHTQY
TRBV27	.	TRBJ2-1	ASSRQTVSYNEQF
TRBV6-2/TRBV6-3	.	TRBJ1-2	ASSYSGLNYGYT
TRBV4-1	.	TRBJ2-5	ASSQVGGLQETQY
TRBV4-1	.	TRBJ2-7	ASSQDLIKGPQY
TRBV5-1	.	TRBJ1-2	ASSLAQGRNYGYT
TRBV28	TRBD2	TRBJ2-1	ASNPGTSGRKWNFNEQF
TRBV6-5	.	TRBJ1-1	ASSPSRGDTEAF
TRBV27	.	TRBJ2-1	ASSLSWGVNEQF
TRBV29-1	TRBD1	TRBJ1-2	SALDRGNYGYT
TRBV7-8	TRBD1	TRBJ1-5	ASREGWTGDSNQPQH
TRBV2	TRBD1	TRBJ1-6	ASRIQGWSPLH
TRBV7-9	.	TRBJ1-2	ASSLGGTIYGYT
TRBV6-5	.	TRBJ2-7	ASSKGLVSSYEQY